This record covers a single T cell receptor (beta chain). Germline-derived CDR1 and CDR2 are LGHNA and YSLEER. This CDR3 spans 16 amino acids. The V gene end was trimmed by 4 bases and the J gene end by 5 bases; junction bases not matched to a gene: 10. Libraries were prepared by immunoSEQ multiplex PCR; TCRdb keeps only in-frame clonotypes and omits some of them. The sample yields 55,000 to 80,000 clones, roughly nine tenths seen once. These data come from a study of T cell changes during pregnancy in multiple sclerosis. The rearrangement links TRBV4-3 to TRBJ1-2; TRBD1 matches at 10 bases. Here the sequenced sample was peripheral blood, taken after pregnancy. The clonotype comes from a female donor in good health, enrolled as a control in a pregnancy study. DNA of the CDR3: TGCGCCAGCAGCCGGGTGGGGGACAGGGGACTGTATGGCTACACCTTC. It codes for CASSRVGDRGLYGYTF.